A selection of T cell receptor beta chains follows, all from one sample in a study of shared clonotypes between healthy human individuals. The method was immunoSEQ multiplex PCR; TCRdb's version includes in-frame clones alone and lacks a portion of them. The sample records roughly 2 million clones, roughly 94% being singletons. The sequenced sample consisted of naive CD4+ T cells sorted from blood. All receptors come from a man between 18 and 29 years old in good health. Both conserved end residues are part of each CDR3. The D gene is left open where the match is weak. Size values are once, few and many counts, or a class for expanded clones, and some rows have none.

v_call: TRBV6-6
d_call: TRBD1
clone_size: NA
j_call: TRBJ1-3
cdr3_aa: CASSTGTGTGNTIYF
cdr3_nt: TGTGCCAGCAGTACCGGGACAGGAACTGGAAACACCATATATTTT

v_call: TRBV2
d_call: NA
clone_size: NA
j_call: TRBJ1-3
cdr3_aa: CASSSRQASGNTIYF
cdr3_nt: TGTGCCAGCAGTTCCCGACAGGCTAGTGGAAACACCATATATTTT

v_call: TRBV27
d_call: NA
clone_size: NA
j_call: TRBJ2-2
cdr3_aa: CASSSLTGELFF
cdr3_nt: TGTGCCAGCAGTTCCCTCACCGGGGAGCTGTTTTTT

v_call: TRBV28
d_call: NA
clone_size: NA
j_call: TRBJ1-5
cdr3_aa: CASSGRAGTEDQPQHF
cdr3_nt: TGTGCCAGCAGTGGAAGGGCAGGGACGGAGGATCAGCCCCAGCATTTT

v_call: TRBV5-4
d_call: NA
clone_size: NA
j_call: TRBJ1-5
cdr3_aa: CASSSDRDINQPQHF
cdr3_nt: TGTGCCAGCAGCTCGGACCGAGACATCAATCAGCCCCAGCATTTT

v_call: TRBV5-1
d_call: TRBD1
clone_size: NA
j_call: TRBJ1-1
cdr3_aa: CASSIGQGATEAFF
cdr3_nt: TGCGCCAGCAGCATAGGACAGGGGGCCACTGAAGCTTTCTTT

v_call: TRBV19
d_call: NA
clone_size: NA
j_call: TRBJ1-6
cdr3_aa: CASNIGPGSNSPLHF
cdr3_nt: TGTGCCAGTAATATCGGCCCAGGGTCTAATTCACCCCTCCACTTT

v_call: TRBV5-4
d_call: NA
clone_size: few
j_call: TRBJ2-1
cdr3_aa: CASSFGGTSYNEQFF
cdr3_nt: TGTGCCAGCAGCTTCGGGGGCACCTCCTACAATGAGCAGTTCTTC

v_call: TRBV5-6
d_call: NA
clone_size: NA
j_call: TRBJ2-7
cdr3_aa: CASSLAVSGLYEQYF
cdr3_nt: TGTGCCAGCAGCTTGGCGGTTAGCGGACTCTACGAGCAGTACTTC

v_call: TRBV10-3
d_call: NA
clone_size: NA
j_call: TRBJ2-5
cdr3_aa: CAISESPQETQYF
cdr3_nt: TGTGCCATCAGTGAGTCCCCCCAAGAGACCCAGTACTTC

v_call: TRBV5-1
d_call: TRBD1
clone_size: NA
j_call: TRBJ1-4
cdr3_aa: CASSLDRGGREKLFF
cdr3_nt: TGCGCCAGCAGCCTAGACAGGGGAGGACGTGAAAAACTGTTTTTT

v_call: TRBV5-6
d_call: TRBD1
clone_size: NA
j_call: TRBJ2-7
cdr3_aa: CASSLDRGHEQYF
cdr3_nt: TGTGCCAGCAGCTTGGACAGGGGGCACGAGCAGTACTTC

v_call: TRBV19
d_call: TRBD1
clone_size: once
j_call: TRBJ1-4
cdr3_aa: CASSIETGVAGGEKLFF
cdr3_nt: TGTGCCAGTAGTATCGAGACAGGGGTTGCGGGCGGTGAAAAACTGTTTTTT

v_call: TRBV18
d_call: NA
clone_size: NA
j_call: TRBJ1-2
cdr3_aa: CASSPGGGYGYTF
cdr3_nt: TGTGCCAGCTCACCAGGGGGAGGCTATGGCTACACCTTC

v_call: TRBV18
d_call: NA
clone_size: NA
j_call: TRBJ2-5
cdr3_aa: CASSRGSFETQYF
cdr3_nt: TGTGCCAGCTCACGGGGATCTTTTGAGACCCAGTACTTC

v_call: TRBV29-1
d_call: NA
clone_size: NA
j_call: TRBJ2-2
cdr3_aa: CSVFQGGVAGELFF
cdr3_nt: TGCAGCGTTTTTCAGGGGGGAGTAGCCGGGGAGCTGTTTTTT

v_call: TRBV18
d_call: NA
clone_size: once
j_call: TRBJ1-6
cdr3_aa: CASSPPPPSPLHF
cdr3_nt: TGTGCCAGCTCACCACCCCCTCCCTCACCCCTCCACTTT

v_call: TRBV29-1
d_call: NA
clone_size: NA
j_call: TRBJ1-2
cdr3_aa: CSVDPYRDGYTF
cdr3_nt: TGCAGCGTTGATCCTTACAGGGATGGCTACACCTTC

v_call: TRBV9
d_call: TRBD2
clone_size: NA
j_call: TRBJ2-3
cdr3_aa: CASSVASSGSGDTQYF
cdr3_nt: TGTGCCAGCAGCGTAGCGTCTAGCGGGAGTGGGGATACGCAGTATTTT

v_call: TRBV30
d_call: TRBD1
clone_size: once
j_call: TRBJ2-5
cdr3_aa: CAWRLKGTALRETQYF
cdr3_nt: TGTGCCTGGAGACTCAAAGGGACAGCCTTAAGGGAGACCCAGTACTTC

v_call: TRBV30
d_call: NA
clone_size: few
j_call: TRBJ2-5
cdr3_aa: CAWSVETQYF
cdr3_nt: TGTGCCTGGAGTGTAGAGACCCAGTACTTC

v_call: TRBV5-1
d_call: NA
clone_size: NA
j_call: TRBJ2-5
cdr3_aa: CASSWGPETQYF
cdr3_nt: TGCGCCAGCAGCTGGGGGCCAGAGACCCAGTACTTC

v_call: TRBV15
d_call: NA
clone_size: NA
j_call: TRBJ1-3
cdr3_aa: CATSRQDSLNTIYF
cdr3_nt: TGTGCCACCAGCAGACAGGACTCTCTAAACACCATATATTTT

v_call: TRBV6-5
d_call: NA
clone_size: NA
j_call: TRBJ1-4
cdr3_aa: CASSQSGFGPEELFF
cdr3_nt: TGTGCCAGCAGTCAGTCGGGTTTCGGCCCTGAAGAACTGTTTTTT

v_call: TRBV7-2
d_call: NA
clone_size: NA
j_call: TRBJ2-7
cdr3_aa: CASSRQLSYEQYF
cdr3_nt: TGTGCCAGCAGCCGACAGCTAAGCTACGAGCAGTACTTC

v_call: TRBV7-6
d_call: TRBD2
clone_size: NA
j_call: TRBJ2-1
cdr3_aa: CASSPLRGEDYNEQFF
cdr3_nt: TGTGCCAGCAGCCCTTTGCGGGGGGAAGACTACAATGAGCAGTTCTTC

v_call: TRBV10-3
d_call: TRBD1
clone_size: NA
j_call: TRBJ2-5
cdr3_aa: CAIRKGQGAPETQYF
cdr3_nt: TGTGCCATCAGGAAGGGACAGGGGGCCCCGGAGACCCAGTACTTC

v_call: TRBV6-5
d_call: NA
clone_size: NA
j_call: TRBJ2-7
cdr3_aa: CASRPGNSYEQYF
cdr3_nt: TGTGCCAGCAGACCCGGGAACTCCTACGAGCAGTACTTC

v_call: TRBV27
d_call: TRBD1
clone_size: once
j_call: TRBJ1-6
cdr3_aa: CASSPWTGDNSPLHF
cdr3_nt: TGTGCCAGCAGTCCGTGGACAGGGGATAATTCACCCCTCCACTTT

v_call: TRBV5-1
d_call: TRBD1
clone_size: NA
j_call: TRBJ2-5
cdr3_aa: CASSIGQGALETQYF
cdr3_nt: TGCGCCAGCAGTATTGGACAGGGGGCTTTGGAGACCCAGTACTTC

v_call: TRBV28
d_call: TRBD1
clone_size: NA
j_call: TRBJ2-4
cdr3_aa: CASSTQGAAKNIQYF
cdr3_nt: TGTGCCAGCAGTACCCAGGGGGCGGCCAAAAACATTCAGTACTTC

v_call: TRBV10-3
d_call: TRBD2
clone_size: NA
j_call: TRBJ2-1
cdr3_aa: CAISEREGPYNEQFF
cdr3_nt: TGTGCCATCAGTGAAAGGGAGGGGCCCTACAATGAGCAGTTCTTC

v_call: TRBV4-3
d_call: TRBD2
clone_size: NA
j_call: TRBJ2-5
cdr3_aa: CASSQGSGGETQYF
cdr3_nt: TGCGCCAGCAGCCAAGGTAGCGGGGGGGAGACCCAGTACTTC

v_call: TRBV4-1
d_call: TRBD2
clone_size: NA
j_call: TRBJ2-3
cdr3_aa: CASSQLGLAVTDTQYF
cdr3_nt: TGCGCCAGCAGCCAACTGGGACTAGCGGTGACAGATACGCAGTATTTT

v_call: TRBV7-9
d_call: NA
clone_size: NA
j_call: TRBJ2-5
cdr3_aa: CASSPSSGRETQYF
cdr3_nt: TGTGCCAGCAGCCCAAGTTCCGGGAGAGAGACCCAGTACTTC

v_call: TRBV7-9
d_call: NA
clone_size: NA
j_call: TRBJ2-1
cdr3_aa: CASSLVTWGDRLNEQFF
cdr3_nt: TGTGCCAGCAGCTTAGTGACGTGGGGGGATCGTCTCAATGAGCAGTTCTTC

v_call: TRBV5-4
d_call: TRBD2
clone_size: NA
j_call: TRBJ2-5
cdr3_aa: CASSLVLAGGETQYF
cdr3_nt: TGTGCCAGCAGCTTGGTACTAGCGGGAGGGGAGACCCAGTACTTC

v_call: TRBV6-1
d_call: NA
clone_size: NA
j_call: TRBJ1-1
cdr3_aa: CASRGRPELEAFF
cdr3_nt: TGTGCCAGCAGGGGGAGGCCCGAACTTGAAGCTTTCTTT

v_call: TRBV10-1
d_call: NA
clone_size: NA
j_call: TRBJ2-4
cdr3_aa: CASSAGMSGDKNIQYF
cdr3_nt: TGCGCCAGCAGTGCCGGGATGTCTGGCGACAAAAACATTCAGTACTTC

v_call: TRBV7-8
d_call: TRBD2
clone_size: NA
j_call: TRBJ2-1
cdr3_aa: CASRPLAGTSYNEQFF
cdr3_nt: TGTGCCAGCCGCCCGCTAGCGGGAACTTCCTACAATGAGCAGTTCTTC

v_call: TRBV2
d_call: NA
clone_size: NA
j_call: TRBJ2-7
cdr3_aa: CASKGTWSGEQYF
cdr3_nt: TGTGCCAGCAAGGGAACATGGTCGGGCGAGCAGTACTTC

v_call: TRBV6-1
d_call: NA
clone_size: once
j_call: TRBJ1-3
cdr3_aa: CASSVEGFGGNTIYF
cdr3_nt: TGTGCCAGCTCCGTAGAAGGGTTTGGTGGAAACACCATATATTTT

v_call: TRBV14
d_call: NA
clone_size: few
j_call: TRBJ1-2
cdr3_aa: CASSQTIGLGYTF
cdr3_nt: TGTGCCAGCAGCCAAACCATAGGATTAGGCTACACCTTC

v_call: TRBV7-9
d_call: NA
clone_size: NA
j_call: TRBJ2-7
cdr3_aa: CASSSPSSYEQYF
cdr3_nt: TGTGCCAGCAGCTCCCCGTCCTCATACGAGCAGTACTTC

v_call: TRBV30
d_call: NA
clone_size: NA
j_call: TRBJ1-2
cdr3_aa: CAWRRAANYGYTF
cdr3_nt: TGTGCCTGGAGGCGGGCAGCGAACTATGGCTACACCTTC

v_call: TRBV27
d_call: NA
clone_size: NA
j_call: TRBJ2-7
cdr3_aa: CASSSLDRAYEQYF
cdr3_nt: TGTGCCAGCAGTTCCCTTGACAGAGCCTACGAGCAGTACTTC

v_call: TRBV5-1
d_call: NA
clone_size: NA
j_call: TRBJ2-7
cdr3_aa: CASSVFPTDLSYEQYF
cdr3_nt: TGCGCCAGCAGCGTTTTCCCGACAGACCTCTCCTACGAGCAGTACTTC

v_call: TRBV18
d_call: TRBD1
clone_size: NA
j_call: TRBJ1-2
cdr3_aa: CASSPGQGASSGGYTF
cdr3_nt: TGTGCCAGCTCCCCCGGGCAGGGGGCCTCTTCTGGTGGCTACACCTTC

v_call: TRBV6-1
d_call: TRBD1
clone_size: NA
j_call: TRBJ1-5
cdr3_aa: CASSERDRIHQPQHF
cdr3_nt: TGTGCCAGCAGTGAACGGGACAGGATCCATCAGCCCCAGCATTTT

v_call: TRBV2
d_call: NA
clone_size: NA
j_call: TRBJ1-4
cdr3_aa: CASRPDGEKLFF
cdr3_nt: TGTGCCAGCAGACCCGACGGGGAAAAACTGTTTTTT

v_call: TRBV28
d_call: NA
clone_size: NA
j_call: TRBJ2-2
cdr3_aa: CASSPPGHNTGELFF
cdr3_nt: TGTGCCAGCAGCCCACCGGGACACAACACCGGGGAGCTGTTTTTT

v_call: TRBV10-3
d_call: NA
clone_size: NA
j_call: TRBJ1-1
cdr3_aa: CAMMGGMNTEAFF
cdr3_nt: TGTGCCATGATGGGGGGAATGAACACTGAAGCTTTCTTT

v_call: TRBV19
d_call: TRBD1
clone_size: NA
j_call: TRBJ2-5
cdr3_aa: CASSPQSGGIKETQYF
cdr3_nt: TGTGCCAGTAGTCCTCAATCAGGGGGAATAAAAGAGACCCAGTACTTC

v_call: TRBV5-1
d_call: NA
clone_size: NA
j_call: TRBJ2-3
cdr3_aa: CASSLSLASTDTQYF
cdr3_nt: TGCGCCAGCAGCTTGTCCCTAGCTAGCACAGATACGCAGTATTTT

v_call: TRBV30
d_call: TRBD2
clone_size: NA
j_call: TRBJ2-7
cdr3_aa: CAWSRRPSGTLAYEQYF
cdr3_nt: TGTGCCTGGAGTAGGAGGCCTAGCGGGACCCTCGCCTACGAGCAGTACTTC

v_call: TRBV6-5
d_call: NA
clone_size: NA
j_call: TRBJ1-1
cdr3_aa: CASSYSQGGTEAFF
cdr3_nt: TGTGCCAGCAGTTACTCTCAGGGCGGGACTGAAGCTTTCTTT

v_call: TRBV5-6
d_call: NA
clone_size: NA
j_call: TRBJ2-5
cdr3_aa: CASSFWVQETQYF
cdr3_nt: TGTGCCAGCAGCTTCTGGGTGCAAGAGACCCAGTACTTC

v_call: TRBV6-4
d_call: NA
clone_size: once
j_call: TRBJ2-7
cdr3_aa: CASSDDRRLLYEQYF
cdr3_nt: TGTGCCAGCAGTGACGATAGGCGACTCCTCTACGAGCAGTACTTC

v_call: TRBV6-5
d_call: NA
clone_size: NA
j_call: TRBJ2-1
cdr3_aa: CASSSWGTEGNEQFF
cdr3_nt: TGTGCCAGCAGTTCCTGGGGGACGGAGGGCAATGAGCAGTTCTTC